This T cell receptor beta chain was captured by sequencing in a study of beta chain features in type 1 diabetes. The sample holds a few counts of this clone. Germline V CDR1 and CDR2: MDHEN, SYDVKM. Losses at the gene ends were 6 bases for V and 4 bases for J; bases not matched to a gene: 11. The CDR3 runs 15 residues. TCRB transcripts that were expressed got sequenced, as all of the isolated RNA had been reverse transcribed. Sequenced by immunoSEQ multiplex PCR; TCRdb stores in-frame clones only, minus some. Seen here are about 240,000 clones, 25% to 30% observed once, and the top ten hold roughly 4.1%.

Sample: central memory CD4+ T cells from blood. The receptor's source is a man between 25 and 39 years old in good health. The chain recombines TRBV28 with TRBJ1-2; TRBD1 matches at 7 bases. CDR3: CASRTAQGRFYGYTF. CDR3 DNA sequence: TGTGCCAGCAGGACAGCACAGGGGAGATTCTATGGCTACACCTTC.